This section outlines one T cell receptor (beta chain) sequence together with its context. The germline V gene encodes CDR1 SGHRS and CDR2 YFSETQ. Trimming took off 0 bases at V and 2 bases at J, with 15 bases between the two ends. This CDR3 is 16 amino acids long. These data belong to a study of blood T cells in healthy people across ages. A sample-barcoded 5' primer and a J-beta primer mix were used in a second PCR of roughly 7 to 11 cycles. A single record per CDR3 protein comes from TCRdb applying MiXCR to the 5' RACE reads. The table lists fewer than 600,000 distinct CDR3 sequences, about 27% of them singletons. The data also belong to a second study, concerning T cells of mothers and their children.

This chain connects TRBV5-1 to TRBJ2-7; tentative D call: TRBD2 (6 bases). What was sequenced was blood. The clonotype was recovered from a boy aged 2 to 10 in good health. CDR3 nucleotides: TGCGCCAGCAGCTTGGGGGACTCCGGCTACACCTACGAGCAGTACTTC. As protein: CASSLGDSGYTYEQYF. The complete variable domain, with remaining parts taken from reference TRBV5-1 and TRBJ2-7, reads KAGVTQTPRYLIKTRGQQVTLSCSPISGHRSVSWYQQTPGQGLQFLFEYFSETQRNKGNFPGRFSGRQFSNSRSEMNVSTLELGDSALYLCASSLGDSGYTYEQYFGPGTRLTVT.